These 19 T cell receptor beta chains originate from one sample sequenced in a study of cytomegalovirus exposure and HLA in healthy donors. Vbeta (60) and Jbeta (13) primers were used in the PCR. Generated by immunoSEQ multiplex PCR, the TCRdb table keeps only in-frame clones and is missing some. The profile covers under 200,000 clones, with around three quarters appearing a single time and just over 2% taken by the ten largest. Material: PBMCs. The receptor source for this set is a woman in her twenties or thirties in good health and CMV-seropositive.

The chain is built from TRBV2 and TRBJ1-2; TRBD1 matches 8 bases. V gave up 10 bases and J gave up 3 bases; unmatched junction bases: 7. The CDR3 totals 13 residues. Germline CDR1 is SNHLY and CDR2 is FYNNEI. CDR3 bases: TGTGCCATCCTACAGGGGGGAGACTATGGCTACACCTTC. It translates to CAILQGGDYGYTF.

This chain links TRBV29-1 with TRBJ2-3, with 15 bases identical to TRBD2. Germline CDR1 SQVTM, CDR2 ANQGSEA. The CDR3 has 18 residues. Germline trimming cut 6 bases from V and 0 bases from J; bases unmatched to any gene: 10. The CDR3 region has the DNA TGCAGCGTAGCGGGACTAGCGGGAGGAAATCCTAGCACAGATACGCAGTATTTT. Translation: CSVAGLAGGNPSTDTQYF.

The chain joins TRBV4-3 to TRBJ1-6; TRBD1 aligns across 9 bases. Trimming at V came to 2 bases and at J to 8 bases, leaving 7 bases not matched to a gene. Germline V gives CDR1 LGHNA, CDR2 YSLEER. There are 16 residues in the CDR3. CDR3 in DNA: TGCGCCAGCAGCCAAATAACAGGGGGCCTGTATTCACCCCTCCACTTT. It codes for CASSQITGGLYSPLHF.

The chain recombines TRBV7-6 with TRBJ2-2; no firm D call. Looked up from germline, CDR1 is SGHVS and CDR2 is FNYEAQ. The CDR3 is 11 residues long. The V and J ends lost 2 bases and 7 bases respectively, with 2 bases between them. CDR3 sequence reads: CASSLLGELFF. The CDR3 DNA sequence: TGTGCCAGCAGCTTACTCGGGGAGCTGTTTTTT.

The chain combines TRBV9 with TRBJ2-1; no clear D gene. The CDR3 contains 15 residues. CDR1 is SGDLS, CDR2 YYNGEE, per germline. V was cut by 0 bases and J by 3 bases, with 10 bases left in between. The CDR3 nucleotides are TGTGCCAGCAGCGTAGCTGGAGCGTTCTACAATGAGCAGTTCTTC. Residues: CASSVAGAFYNEQFF.

The V gene is TRBV18, the J gene TRBJ2-7; 7 positions agree with TRBD1. The CDR3 is 17 residues long. V trimming: 4 bases; J trimming: 3 bases; junction bases outside the gene matches: 15. Germline CDR1 KGHSH, CDR2 LQKENI. The CDR3 region is CASSLSIDRVVGYEQYF. CDR3 DNA sequence: TGTGCCAGCTCACTCTCTATTGACAGGGTAGTTGGCTACGAGCAGTACTTC.

In its sample, this clone was seen a few times. The chain links TRBV5-4 to TRBJ2-5; 10 bases fit TRBD2. CDR3 size: 15 residues. Germline V gene sequence: CDR1 SGHNT, CDR2 YYREEE (reference sequence). Trimming cost V 4 bases and J 4 bases; bases outside gene matches: 7. The CDR3 DNA reads TGTGCCAGCAGCACCACTAGCGGGGCGGGAGAGACCCAGTACTTC. Its translation: CASSTTSGAGETQYF. Looking up the rest from reference TRBV5-4 and TRBJ2-5 gives the full variable domain: ETGVTQSPTHLIKTRGQQVTLRCSSQSGHNTVSWYQQALGQGPQFIFQYYREEENGRGNFPPRFSGLQFPNYSSELNVNALELDDSALYLCASSTTSGAGETQYFGPGTRLLVL.

This chain uses TRBV18 with TRBJ2-5; D is undetermined. V was shortened by 3 bases and J by 0 bases, with 5 bases between the two germline ends. The germline CDR1 and CDR2 sequences are KGHSH and LQKENI. The CDR3 has 13 residues. Here the CDR3 DNA reads TGTGCCAGCTCACCTGCGGACCAAGAGACCCAGTACTTC. Amino acids: CASSPADQETQYF.

This rearrangement joins TRBV7-2 to TRBJ2-3; 9 bases are a match to TRBD2. There are 15 residues in the CDR3. J was trimmed by 0 bases and V by 5 bases; bases with no gene match: 3. Germline V gene lookup returns CDR1 SGHTA and CDR2 FQGNSA. The chain's CDR3 is CASSRTSGSTDTQYF. CDR3 nucleotide sequence: TGTGCCAGCAGCAGAACTAGCGGGAGCACAGATACGCAGTATTTT.

The V and J genes are TRBV7-2 and TRBJ2-1; TRBD1 matches 7 bases. Germline CDR1 is SGHTA and CDR2 is FQGNSA. The CDR3 has 16 amino acids. With 5 bases clipped from V and 1 base from J, the junction kept 8 bases outside the gene matches. The CDR3 region is CASSIRGTESYNEQFF. CDR3 DNA sequence: TGTGCCAGCAGCATAAGAGGGACAGAATCCTACAATGAGCAGTTCTTC. Based on the CDR3 plus reference TRBV7-2 and TRBJ2-1, the full variable domain is GAGVSQSPSNKVTEKGKDVELRCDPISGHTALYWYRQSLGQGLEFLIYFQGNSAPDKSGLPSDRFSAERTGGSVSTLTIQRTQQEDSAVYLCASSIRGTESYNEQFFGPGTRLTVL.

The chain employs TRBV28 and TRBJ2-5; D possibly corresponds to TRBD2 (6 bases). CDR3 length: 13 amino acids. The V end was cut by 3 bases, the J end by 4 bases, with 9 bases between. Germline-derived CDR1 and CDR2 are MDHEN and SYDVKM. This CDR3 is CASSFVAVETQYF. CDR3 coding DNA: TGTGCCAGCAGTTTTGTAGCGGTAGAGACCCAGTACTTC.

The gene calls are TRBV6-5 and TRBJ1-3, with unresolved D. Germline CDR1 and CDR2: MNHEY and SVGAGI. The CDR3 consists of 15 residues. V was trimmed by 0 bases and J by 0 bases, leaving 6 bases between them. CDR3 residues: CASSYSSDSGNTIYF. The CDR3 DNA follows: TGTGCCAGCAGTTACTCCTCAGACTCTGGAAACACCATATATTTT.

The chain combines TRBV5-4 with TRBJ2-7, with 7 bases that match TRBD2. CDR1 SGHNT and CDR2 YYREEE come from the germline V gene (reference sequence). The CDR3 length is 15 residues. The junction had 6 bases not matched to a gene; V was cut back by 1 base and J by 2 bases. The CDR3 nucleotides are TGTGCCAGCAGCTTGACGGGGGGATCGGCCTACGAGCAGTACTTC. Protein: CASSLTGGSAYEQYF.

V and J are TRBV7-9 and TRBJ1-5; tentatively, D is TRBD1 (6 bases). In germline, CDR1 is SEHNR, CDR2 FQNEAQ (reference sequence). Trimming stripped 4 bases from V and 3 bases from J, with 13 bases between. The CDR3 is 15 amino acids. The CDR3 coding sequence is TGTGCCAGCAGCTCGGCCGGACAGCACAATCAGCCCCAGCATTTT. Translated, it gives CASSSAGQHNQPQHF.

The gene calls are TRBV27 and TRBJ1-2; D call uncertain. Germline CDR1 reads MNHEY; CDR2 reads SMNVEV (reference sequence). V was cut by 3 bases and J by 4 bases, with 12 bases left in between. This CDR3 region has 14 residues. CDR3 residues: CASSLYGVGYGYTF. Written as DNA, the CDR3 is TGTGCCAGCAGTTTGTACGGGGTGGGCTATGGCTACACCTTC.

This clone has a single count. The chain combines TRBV9 with TRBJ1-5; 7 bases fit TRBD1. V gave up 3 bases and J gave up 5 bases; unmatched junction bases: 8. CDR3 length: 15 amino acids. From germline, CDR1 is SGDLS and CDR2 YYNGEE. The CDR3 coding sequence is TGTGCCAGCAGCGCCCAGGGACAGCCCCATCAGCCCCAGCATTTT. Translated: CASSAQGQPHQPQHF.

This rearrangement joins TRBV18 to TRBJ2-3, with no clear D. Germline CDR1 KGHSH, CDR2 LQKENI. The CDR3 runs to 13 residues. Between the trimmed V and J ends, which lost 1 base and 2 bases, there was a span of 4 bases. The CDR3 loop reads CASSPLNTDTQYF. CDR3 nucleotides: TGTGCCAGCTCACCACTCAACACAGATACGCAGTATTTT. Together with reference TRBV18 and TRBJ2-3, the CDR3 gives the full variable domain: NAGVMQNPRHLVRRRGQEARLRCSPMKGHSHVYWYRQLPEEGLKFMVYLQKENIIDESGMPKERFSAEFPKEGPSILRIQQVVRGDSAAYFCASSPLNTDTQYFGPGTRLTVL.

This clone was recorded only once. The rearrangement uses TRBV10-3 and TRBJ1-4; no reliable D call. The CDR3 runs to 13 residues. Germline-derived CDR1 and CDR2 are ENHRY and SYGVKD. The V gene lost 4 bases and the J gene lost 6 bases, with 9 bases spanning the gap. The CDR3 is CAISVRRDEKLFF. CDR3 bases: TGTGCCATCAGTGTGCGGAGGGATGAAAAACTGTTTTTT.

The genes are TRBV4-1 and TRBJ2-7; 7 bases agree with TRBD1. CDR1 MGHRA and CDR2 YSYEKL come from the germline V gene. The CDR3 is made up of 18 amino acids. The J segment lost 3 bases and the V segment lost 1 base, leaving 15 bases of the junction unmatched. CDR3 in amino acids: CASSQVSVFGTDYYEQYF. CDR3 nucleotides: TGCGCCAGCAGCCAAGTAAGCGTCTTTGGGACAGACTACTACGAGCAGTACTTC.